Sequencing of this TCR beta chain was carried out in a study of shared clonotypes between healthy human individuals. With regard to this clone: Other DNA sequences in this sample translate to the same CDR3.

The CDR3 loop spans 14 amino acids. Germline lookup yields CDR1 SGHTS and CDR2 YDEGEE. The trim removed 1 base at V and 3 bases at J, leaving 4 bases unmatched. Sequencing was performed with immunoSEQ multiplex PCR; in TCRdb, only in-frame clones are kept and a portion is missing. The table includes around 1,100,000 clones, about 72% detected once. Sequencing was carried out using memory CD4+ T cells from PBMCs. The subset: CD45RA-negative fraction. The chain links TRBV5-8 to TRBJ2-7; 7 bases map to TRBD2. The sequence was collected from a young man in good health. Some clones in this sample may be carry-over from other donors' samples. CDR3 DNA sequence: TGTGCCAGCAGCTTGAGGCTAGCGGACTACGAGCAGTACTTC. Its protein is CASSLRLADYEQYF.